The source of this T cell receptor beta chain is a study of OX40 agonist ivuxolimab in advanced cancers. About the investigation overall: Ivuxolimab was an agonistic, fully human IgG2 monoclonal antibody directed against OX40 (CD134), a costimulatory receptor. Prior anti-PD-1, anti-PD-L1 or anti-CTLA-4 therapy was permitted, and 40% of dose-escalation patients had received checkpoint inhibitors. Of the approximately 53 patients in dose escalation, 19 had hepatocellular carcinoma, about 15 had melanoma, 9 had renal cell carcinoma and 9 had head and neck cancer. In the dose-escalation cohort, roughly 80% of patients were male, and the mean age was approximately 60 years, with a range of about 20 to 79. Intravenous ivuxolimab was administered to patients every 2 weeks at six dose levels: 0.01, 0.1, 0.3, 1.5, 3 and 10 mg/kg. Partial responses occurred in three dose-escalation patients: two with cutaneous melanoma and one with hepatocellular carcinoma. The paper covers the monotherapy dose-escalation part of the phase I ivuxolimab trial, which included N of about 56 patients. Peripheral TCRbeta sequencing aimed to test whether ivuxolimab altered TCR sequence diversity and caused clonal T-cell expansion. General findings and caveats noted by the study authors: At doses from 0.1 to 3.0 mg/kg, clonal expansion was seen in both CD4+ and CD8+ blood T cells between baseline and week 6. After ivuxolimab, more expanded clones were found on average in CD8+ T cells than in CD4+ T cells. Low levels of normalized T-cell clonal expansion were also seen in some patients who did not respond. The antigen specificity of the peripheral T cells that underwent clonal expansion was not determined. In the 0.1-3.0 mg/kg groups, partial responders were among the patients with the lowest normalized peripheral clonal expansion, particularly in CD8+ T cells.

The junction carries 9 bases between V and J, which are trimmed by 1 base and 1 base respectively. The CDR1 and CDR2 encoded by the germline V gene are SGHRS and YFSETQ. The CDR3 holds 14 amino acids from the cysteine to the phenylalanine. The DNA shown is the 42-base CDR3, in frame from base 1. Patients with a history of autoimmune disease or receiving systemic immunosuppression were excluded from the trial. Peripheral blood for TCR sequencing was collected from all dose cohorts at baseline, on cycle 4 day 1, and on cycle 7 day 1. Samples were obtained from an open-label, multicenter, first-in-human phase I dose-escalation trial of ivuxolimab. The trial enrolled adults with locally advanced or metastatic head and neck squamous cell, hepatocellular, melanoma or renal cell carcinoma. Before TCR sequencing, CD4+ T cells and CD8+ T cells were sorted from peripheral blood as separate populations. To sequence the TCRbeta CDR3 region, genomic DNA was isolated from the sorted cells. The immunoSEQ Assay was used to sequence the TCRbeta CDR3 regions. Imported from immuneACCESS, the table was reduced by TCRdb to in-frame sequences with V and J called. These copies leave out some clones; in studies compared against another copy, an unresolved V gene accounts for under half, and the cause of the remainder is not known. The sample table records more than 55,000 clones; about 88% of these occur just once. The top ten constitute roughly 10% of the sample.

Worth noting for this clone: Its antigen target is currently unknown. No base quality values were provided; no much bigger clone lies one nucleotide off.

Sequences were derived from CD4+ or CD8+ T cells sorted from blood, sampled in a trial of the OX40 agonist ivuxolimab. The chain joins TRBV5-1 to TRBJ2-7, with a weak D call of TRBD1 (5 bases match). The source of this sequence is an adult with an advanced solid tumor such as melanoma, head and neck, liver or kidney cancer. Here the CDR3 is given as CASSLIGASYEQYF. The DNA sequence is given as TGCGCCAGCAGCTTGATTGGGGCGTCCTACGAGCAGTACTTC.